The sequence of this TCR beta chain was determined in a study of shared clonotypes between healthy human individuals. Positively selected for CCR7, the CD45RO-negative cells used as naive CD8 cells excluded terminally differentiated effector memory CD45RA+ cells. Germline CDR1 and CDR2: MDHEN and SYDVKM. V was pared by 3 bases and J by 3 bases, with 6 bases of the junction left unmatched. This CDR3 is 15 amino acids long. Over several immunoSEQ plates, each subset's genomic DNA was distributed in even portions. Some clones are missing from TCRdb's copy, which holds only in-frame ones; the method was immunoSEQ multiplex PCR. Of about 700,000 clones listed, 92% are singletons.

This receptor was taken from a man aged 25-45 years in good health. This rearrangement joins TRBV28 to TRBJ2-7; 9 positions agree with TRBD2. Specimen: naive CD8+ T cells sorted from blood. The CDR3 loop is CASSFWREGRYEQYF. CDR3 in DNA: TGTGCCAGCAGTTTTTGGCGGGAGGGCCGCTACGAGCAGTACTTC.